This TCR beta chain came from a study of cytomegalovirus exposure and HLA in healthy donors. Findings and limits, study-wide: Relative to equally common others, HLA-associated TCR beta chains showed greater clonal expansion in a later analysis. Researchers reported from a later analysis that most CMV-associated TCR beta chains appeared HLA-restricted. It was reportedly the case that the classifier diagnosed cytomegalovirus status with high specificity and sensitivity. A later analysis by the authors found several of the most significant clusters apparently linked to common viral pathogens.

To note about this clone: Its antigen is undetermined.

PCR was performed using 60 Vbeta and 13 Jbeta primers. Using immunoSEQ multiplex PCR, the repertoire was profiled, and TCRdb retains in-frame clones only, with some absent. This table holds 150,000 to 200,000 clones, 75% to 90% found once. There are 14 residues in the CDR3. Germline values: CDR1 LNHDA, CDR2 SQIVND (reference sequence). The V and J ends lost 0 bases and 9 bases respectively, with 15 bases between them. The sample taken for sequencing was PBMCs. This receptor was obtained from a girl aged 2-10 years in good health and CMV-seropositive. J is TRBJ2-7 and V is TRBV19; tentative D call: TRBD2 (5 bases). The CDR3 coding sequence is TGTGCCAGTAGTATAGATAAATGGACTGCCGGGCAGTACTTC. Protein: CASSIDKWTAGQYF.